A selection of T cell receptor beta chains follows, all from one sample in a study of T cells after somatic rescue of genetic block. TCRdb's copy holds only in-frame clones and misses some; the assay was immunoSEQ multiplex PCR. The data show over 14,000 clones, around 71% seen once. Sequenced input: peripheral blood mononuclear cells (PBMCs). Receptors originate from a boy aged 5-17 years. CDR3s include the opening cysteine and the closing phenylalanine or tryptophan. The order of the fields is D gene, V gene, clone size, J gene, CDR3 protein, CDR3 DNA. D genes are given only for firm matches. Some rows mark clone size as missing; the rest say once, few, many or name a class of expanded clone.

D gene: TRBD2; V gene: TRBV18; clone size: .; J gene: TRBJ2-1; CDR3 protein: CASSPLAGPANEQFF; CDR3 DNA: TGTGCCAGCTCACCTTTAGCGGGACCCGCGAATGAGCAGTTCTTC
D gene: .; V gene: TRBV5-1; clone size: once; J gene: TRBJ1-1; CDR3 protein: CASSIQPGTPTEAFF; CDR3 DNA: TGCGCCAGCAGCATACAACCCGGGACACCGACTGAAGCTTTCTTT
D gene: .; V gene: TRBV27; clone size: .; J gene: TRBJ2-3; CDR3 protein: CASSLSVPDTQYF; CDR3 DNA: TGTGCCAGCAGTTTATCCGTCCCAGATACGCAGTATTTT
D gene: .; V gene: TRBV9; clone size: few; J gene: TRBJ1-1; CDR3 protein: CASSVVWNTEAFF; CDR3 DNA: TGTGCCAGCAGCGTAGTATGGAATACTGAAGCTTTCTTT
D gene: .; V gene: TRBV6-6; clone size: .; J gene: TRBJ2-5; CDR3 protein: CASSQGQETQYF; CDR3 DNA: TGTGCCAGCAGTCAGGGGCAAGAGACCCAGTACTTC
D gene: .; V gene: TRBV6-6; clone size: .; J gene: TRBJ2-5; CDR3 protein: CASSSQDRQETQYF; CDR3 DNA: TGTGCCAGCAGTTCCCAGGACCGGCAAGAGACCCAGTACTTC
D gene: TRBD1; V gene: TRBV2; clone size: .; J gene: TRBJ1-2; CDR3 protein: CARGDRGNGYTF; CDR3 DNA: TGTGCCAGAGGAGACAGGGGAAATGGCTACACCTTC
D gene: .; V gene: TRBV5-6; clone size: .; J gene: TRBJ1-5; CDR3 protein: CASSPGTTNSNQPQHF; CDR3 DNA: TGTGCCAGCAGCCCTGGGACAACTAATAGCAATCAGCCCCAGCATTTT
D gene: TRBD1; V gene: TRBV27; clone size: .; J gene: TRBJ1-6; CDR3 protein: CASKGTVDSPLHF; CDR3 DNA: TGTGCCAGCAAAGGGACAGTCGATTCACCCCTCCACTTT
D gene: .; V gene: TRBV6-5; clone size: .; J gene: TRBJ1-1; CDR3 protein: CASSYSTDEAFF; CDR3 DNA: TGTGCCAGCAGTTACTCGACAGATGAAGCTTTCTTT
D gene: .; V gene: TRBV7-3; clone size: .; J gene: TRBJ2-3; CDR3 protein: CASSPYWGGQDTQYF; CDR3 DNA: TGTGCCAGCAGCCCCTATTGGGGGGGCCAAGATACGCAGTATTTT
D gene: .; V gene: TRBV28; clone size: .; J gene: TRBJ2-7; CDR3 protein: CASSLRTGGDEQYF; CDR3 DNA: TGTGCCAGCAGTCTCCGGACAGGCGGGGACGAGCAGTACTTC
D gene: .; V gene: TRBV29-1; clone size: .; J gene: TRBJ2-4; CDR3 protein: CSVEGQFKNIQYF; CDR3 DNA: TGCAGCGTTGAAGGACAGTTCAAAAACATTCAGTACTTC
D gene: .; V gene: TRBV4-1; clone size: large; J gene: TRBJ2-7; CDR3 protein: CASSQEDVPGYEQYF; CDR3 DNA: TGCGCCAGCAGCCAAGAGGACGTCCCGGGGTACGAGCAGTACTTC
D gene: TRBD2; V gene: TRBV9; clone size: .; J gene: TRBJ2-3; CDR3 protein: CASSVVASGADTQYF; CDR3 DNA: TGTGCCAGCAGCGTAGTGGCTAGCGGAGCAGATACGCAGTATTTT
D gene: TRBD1; V gene: TRBV30; clone size: few; J gene: TRBJ1-2; CDR3 protein: CAWMTGYEGYTF; CDR3 DNA: TGTGCCTGGATGACAGGGTATGAAGGCTACACCTTC
D gene: TRBD1; V gene: TRBV27; clone size: .; J gene: TRBJ2-7; CDR3 protein: CASSLTLHRGGEQYF; CDR3 DNA: TGTGCCAGCAGTTTAACCCTCCACAGGGGCGGGGAGCAGTACTTC
D gene: TRBD2; V gene: TRBV19; clone size: .; J gene: TRBJ2-2; CDR3 protein: CASRVSGSIAGELFF; CDR3 DNA: TGTGCCAGTAGGGTAAGCGGGAGTATCGCCGGGGAGCTGTTTTTT
D gene: .; V gene: TRBV9; clone size: .; J gene: TRBJ2-3; CDR3 protein: CASSLTRANTQYF; CDR3 DNA: TGTGCCAGCAGCTTAACCAGGGCAAATACGCAGTATTTT
D gene: .; V gene: TRBV9; clone size: .; J gene: TRBJ2-1; CDR3 protein: CASSVNRAIYNEQFF; CDR3 DNA: TGTGCCAGCAGCGTAAACAGGGCTATCTACAATGAGCAGTTCTTC
D gene: .; V gene: TRBV7-2; clone size: .; J gene: TRBJ2-7; CDR3 protein: CASSTLPTGQQYF; CDR3 DNA: TGTGCCAGCAGCACCTTACCTACGGGACAGCAGTACTTC
D gene: TRBD2; V gene: TRBV28; clone size: .; J gene: TRBJ2-7; CDR3 protein: CASRPYASGAYEQYF; CDR3 DNA: TGTGCCAGCAGACCTTATGCTAGCGGAGCCTACGAGCAGTACTTC
D gene: .; V gene: TRBV21-1; clone size: .; J gene: TRBJ2-7; CDR3 protein: CASSKLTRGQSYYEQYF; CDR3 DNA: TGTGCCAGCAGCAAATTGACTAGGGGACAGAGTTACTACGAGCAGTACTTC
D gene: .; V gene: TRBV2; clone size: .; J gene: TRBJ2-5; CDR3 protein: CASSVSRETQYF; CDR3 DNA: TGTGCCAGCAGTGTATCCAGGGAGACCCAGTACTTC
D gene: .; V gene: TRBV7-6; clone size: .; J gene: TRBJ2-2; CDR3 protein: CASSVGARALTGELFF; CDR3 DNA: TGTGCCAGCAGCGTCGGGGCTAGAGCACTCACCGGGGAGCTGTTTTTT
D gene: .; V gene: TRBV5-6; clone size: .; J gene: TRBJ2-2; CDR3 protein: CASSLQVSGELFF; CDR3 DNA: TGTGCCAGCAGCTTACAGGTTTCCGGGGAGCTGTTTTTT
D gene: TRBD2; V gene: TRBV18; clone size: .; J gene: TRBJ2-1; CDR3 protein: CASSPGRGNEQFF; CDR3 DNA: TGTGCCAGCTCACCGGGGAGGGGTAATGAGCAGTTCTTC
D gene: .; V gene: TRBV7-3; clone size: .; J gene: TRBJ1-6; CDR3 protein: CASSSTGNNSPLHF; CDR3 DNA: TGTGCCAGCAGCTCAACAGGGAACAATTCACCCCTCCACTTT
D gene: TRBD2; V gene: TRBV12-5; clone size: .; J gene: TRBJ2-1; CDR3 protein: CASGSSGLASYNEQFF; CDR3 DNA: TGTGCTAGTGGTTCTTCGGGACTAGCGTCCTACAATGAGCAGTTCTTC
D gene: .; V gene: TRBV28; clone size: .; J gene: TRBJ2-5; CDR3 protein: CASSPYEAETQYF; CDR3 DNA: TGTGCCAGCAGTCCCTATGAGGCAGAGACCCAGTACTTC
D gene: .; V gene: TRBV29-1; clone size: .; J gene: TRBJ2-7; CDR3 protein: CSVADWAGVYEQYF; CDR3 DNA: TGCAGCGTTGCTGACTGGGCAGGGGTATACGAGCAGTACTTC
D gene: .; V gene: TRBV28; clone size: .; J gene: TRBJ1-2; CDR3 protein: CASGVETYGYTF; CDR3 DNA: TGTGCCAGCGGCGTGGAGACCTATGGCTACACCTTC
D gene: .; V gene: TRBV11-1; clone size: .; J gene: TRBJ2-1; CDR3 protein: CASSLERTSREQFF; CDR3 DNA: TGTGCCAGCAGCTTAGAACGGACCAGTCGGGAGCAGTTCTTC
D gene: .; V gene: TRBV5-6; clone size: .; J gene: TRBJ2-3; CDR3 protein: CASSFPSPGRDTQYF; CDR3 DNA: TGTGCCAGCAGCTTTCCGTCCCCCGGTAGGGATACGCAGTATTTT
D gene: .; V gene: TRBV2; clone size: .; J gene: TRBJ2-1; CDR3 protein: CASAFHNEQFF; CDR3 DNA: TGTGCCAGCGCCTTTCACAATGAGCAGTTCTTC
D gene: .; V gene: TRBV30; clone size: .; J gene: TRBJ2-1; CDR3 protein: CAWTRRGISSYNEQFF; CDR3 DNA: TGTGCCTGGACTAGAAGGGGGATTAGCTCCTACAATGAGCAGTTCTTC
D gene: .; V gene: TRBV6-7; clone size: .; J gene: TRBJ2-6; CDR3 protein: CASSVKLRQSRANVLTF; CDR3 DNA: TGTGCCAGCAGTGTGAAATTGCGTCAAAGTCGGGCCAACGTCCTGACTTTC
D gene: .; V gene: TRBV5-1; clone size: .; J gene: TRBJ1-5; CDR3 protein: CASSYRDNYQPQHF; CDR3 DNA: TGTGCCAGCAGCTACCGGGACAACTATCAGCCCCAGCATTTT
D gene: .; V gene: TRBV30; clone size: .; J gene: TRBJ2-5; CDR3 protein: CAWSVFAQETQYF; CDR3 DNA: TGTGCCTGGAGTGTGTTCGCCCAAGAGACCCAGTACTTC
D gene: .; V gene: TRBV28; clone size: .; J gene: TRBJ1-2; CDR3 protein: CASSSLGGYTF; CDR3 DNA: TGTGCCAGCTCTTCCCTGGGTGGCTACACCTTC
D gene: TRBD2; V gene: TRBV15; clone size: once; J gene: TRBJ2-7; CDR3 protein: CATSRAGGVVYEQYF; CDR3 DNA: TGTGCCACCAGCAGAGCGGGGGGGGTCGTCTACGAGCAGTACTTC
D gene: .; V gene: TRBV28; clone size: .; J gene: TRBJ1-1; CDR3 protein: CASSLGQLKAFF; CDR3 DNA: TGTGCCAGCAGTTTAGGGCAGCTCAAAGCTTTCTTT
D gene: .; V gene: TRBV5-1; clone size: .; J gene: TRBJ2-1; CDR3 protein: CASSFMGQGSYNEQFF; CDR3 DNA: TGCGCCAGCAGCTTTATGGGTCAGGGGTCCTACAATGAGCAGTTCTTC
D gene: .; V gene: TRBV9; clone size: few; J gene: TRBJ1-2; CDR3 protein: CASSGPTGHGYTF; CDR3 DNA: TGTGCCAGCAGCGGCCCAACCGGCCATGGCTACACCTTC
D gene: .; V gene: TRBV7-6; clone size: once; J gene: TRBJ2-5; CDR3 protein: CASSQTRVWGLRETQYF; CDR3 DNA: TGTGCCAGCAGCCAAACCCGCGTTTGGGGGCTTCGGGAGACCCAGTACTTC
D gene: .; V gene: TRBV29-1; clone size: .; J gene: TRBJ1-1; CDR3 protein: CSANGVGTEAFF; CDR3 DNA: TGCAGCGCGAACGGGGTGGGCACTGAAGCTTTCTTT
D gene: .; V gene: TRBV7-7; clone size: .; J gene: TRBJ2-3; CDR3 protein: CASSPGGDTQYF; CDR3 DNA: TGTGCCAGCAGCCCAGGGGGGGATACGCAGTATTTT
D gene: TRBD1; V gene: TRBV30; clone size: .; J gene: TRBJ2-7; CDR3 protein: CAWTGDRVYEQYF; CDR3 DNA: TGTGCCTGGACCGGGGACAGGGTCTACGAGCAGTACTTC
D gene: .; V gene: TRBV28; clone size: few; J gene: TRBJ1-1; CDR3 protein: CASSSFVLAGVNTEAFF; CDR3 DNA: TGTGCCAGCAGTTCCTTTGTCTTGGCAGGCGTCAACACTGAAGCTTTCTTT
D gene: TRBD1; V gene: TRBV6-1; clone size: .; J gene: TRBJ2-4; CDR3 protein: CASSELDRAFLAKNIQYF; CDR3 DNA: TGTGCCAGCAGTGAATTAGACAGGGCTTTTTTAGCCAAAAACATTCAGTACTTC
D gene: .; V gene: TRBV7-9; clone size: few; J gene: TRBJ2-5; CDR3 protein: CASSLAWRDQETQYF; CDR3 DNA: TGTGCCAGCAGCTTAGCCTGGAGGGATCAGGAGACCCAGTACTTC
D gene: .; V gene: TRBV6-5; clone size: .; J gene: TRBJ2-5; CDR3 protein: CASRLRRGQETQYF; CDR3 DNA: TGTGCCAGCAGGTTACGTCGGGGCCAGGAGACCCAGTACTTC
D gene: .; V gene: TRBV28; clone size: .; J gene: TRBJ1-5; CDR3 protein: CASKEGLGGYNQPQHF; CDR3 DNA: TGTGCCAGCAAGGAGGGGCTGGGGGGATACAATCAGCCCCAGCATTTT